The 26 T cell receptor beta chains below all came from one sample that was sequenced in a study of blood T cell repertoires in COVID-19. Repertoires were generated with immunoSEQ multiplex PCR, while TCRdb's copy carries only in-frame clones and drops some. The sample contains a few hundred thousand clones, 75% to 90% of which appear only once. Sequenced input: peripheral blood. The origin of the receptors is a woman between 50 and 59 years old with COVID-19, enrolled during active disease.

This chain links TRBV6-2 or TRBV6-3 with TRBJ2-3; 7 bases are a match to TRBD2. J gave up 3 bases and V 6 bases, and 21 bases lay outside the gene matches. Germline CDR1 and CDR2: MNHEY and SVGEGT. The CDR3 sequence is 19 residues long. The DNA for the CDR3 is TGTGCCAGCAGCCCTACCACCCTCCCTAGCGGACTAACTACAGATACGCAGTATTTT. Translating gives CASSPTTLPSGLTTDTQYF.

V and J are TRBV7-8 and TRBJ1-3; possible D gene TRBD1, 5 bases. Trimming pared 3 bases from V and 0 bases from J, leaving 6 bases between. Germline V gene data show CDR1 as SGHVS and CDR2 as FQNEAQ. This CDR3 has 14 amino acids. In nucleotides, the CDR3 is TGTGCCAGCAGCTTGGGGCCCTCTGGAAACACCATATATTTT. It yields the protein CASSLGPSGNTIYF.

The chain couples TRBV18 to TRBJ1-4; 7 bases fit TRBD1. CDR3 length: 15 residues. J gave up 3 bases and V 3 bases, and 4 bases lay outside the gene matches. Germline CDR1 reads KGHSH; CDR2 reads LQKENI. For the CDR3, the DNA is TGTGCCAGCTCACCGGGAAGGGGGCCTAATGAAAAACTGTTTTTT. Its protein product is CASSPGRGPNEKLFF.

This clone was detected only a few times. CDR3 protein: CATSGGLAGDTDTQYF. For the CDR3, the DNA is TGTGCCACCAGTGGGGGGCTAGCGGGAGACACAGATACGCAGTATTTT. This sequence joins TRBV24-1 and TRBJ2-3; the match to TRBD2 covers 10 bases. The CDR3 consists of 16 residues. Germline V gene data show CDR1 as KGHDR and CDR2 as SFDVKD. J lost 2 bases, V lost 5 bases, and 6 bases had no gene match.

The V call is TRBV9, the J call TRBJ2-7; maybe TRBD2 (5 bases). The V and J ends lost 4 bases and 4 bases respectively, with 18 bases between them. The CDR3 sequence is 15 residues long. Germline lookup yields CDR1 SGDLS and CDR2 YYNGEE. The CDR3 here is CASSSFSGDGYEQYF. CDR3 sequence (DNA): TGTGCCAGCAGCTCCTTCAGCGGAGACGGTTACGAGCAGTACTTC.

This clone was observed once. This rearrangement joins TRBV21-1 to TRBJ2-1; the table's D call, TRBD2, was not checked against the DNA. TRBV21-1 counts as a pseudogene. The CDR3 consists of 15 residues. As DNA, the CDR3 is TGTGCCAGCAGCAAAGTAGCGGAAGGACAAAATGAGCAGTTCTTC. The encoded protein is CASSKVAEGQNEQFF.

The chain carries TRBV11-3 and TRBJ2-1; 10 bases align to TRBD2. CDR1 and CDR2 (germline): SGHNT, YENEEA. J lost 8 bases, V lost 5 bases, and 12 bases had no gene match. The CDR3 contains 16 residues. The CDR3 nucleotides are TGTGCCAGCAGCCCTGGGACTAGCGCCTTAGGCGATGAGCAGTTCTTC. Its protein is CASSPGTSALGDEQFF.

The genes are TRBV2 and TRBJ2-3; D remains unclear. V lost 5 bases to trimming and J lost 0 bases, with 12 bases between them. Germline V gene data show CDR1 as SNHLY and CDR2 as FYNNEI. The CDR3 has 15 residues. CDR3 protein: CASSYSGGSTDTQYF. The CDR3, as DNA: TGTGCCAGCAGTTACTCGGGTGGGAGCACAGATACGCAGTATTTT.

To note about this clone: A junction boundary mismatches the germline segment, possibly from a read error. The chain uses TRBV19 and TRBJ1-4; maybe TRBD1 (5 bases). The CDR3 is made up of 12 amino acids. CDR1 LNHDA and CDR2 SQIVND come from the germline V gene (reference sequence). CDR3 nucleotide sequence: TGTGCCAGTAGTACTTACCGGACGGGGGTCAGGTTT. Amino acid sequence: CASSTYRTGVRF.

The chain links TRBV7-9 to TRBJ1-2; 7 bases align to TRBD1. CDR3 length equals 18 residues. CDR1 and CDR2 from the germline V gene are SEHNR and FQNEAQ (reference sequence). J lost 4 bases, V lost 4 bases, and 18 bases had no gene match. CDR3 residues: CASSSTGALGGAGYGYTF. The CDR3 coding sequence is TGTGCCAGCAGCTCAACAGGGGCCTTGGGGGGCGCAGGCTATGGCTACACCTTC.

The rearrangement uses TRBV6-1 and TRBJ2-7; tentative D call: TRBD1 (5 bases). Trimming removed 3 bases at V and 6 bases at J, with 9 bases between. Looked up from germline, CDR1 is MNHNS and CDR2 is SASEGT. The CDR3 runs 12 residues. CDR3: CASSESGREQYF. The CDR3 region has the DNA TGTGCCAGCAGTGAGTCAGGGCGCGAGCAGTACTTC.

This chain connects TRBV7-9 to TRBJ2-1; D unresolved. V was shortened by 2 bases and J by 7 bases, with 15 bases between the two germline ends. This CDR3 is 15 amino acids long. The germline V gene encodes CDR1 SEHNR and CDR2 FQNEAQ (reference sequence). The CDR3 reads CASSLLGTAGNEQFF. The CDR3 nucleotides read TGTGCCAGCAGCTTATTAGGCACGGCCGGGAATGAGCAGTTCTTC.

The rearrangement links TRBV10-2 to TRBJ1-5; D uncertain. Trimming left V 5 bases short and J 2 bases short, with 7 bases between. The CDR3 extends over 13 amino acids. In germline, CDR1 is WSHSY, CDR2 SAAADI. The CDR3 DNA follows: TGCGCCAGCAGTTCGGAGGGCAATCAGCCCCAGCATTTT. This encodes CASSSEGNQPQHF.

The V call is TRBV10-3, the J call TRBJ2-3, with D possibly TRBD1 on 6 matching bases. Trimming removed 7 bases at V and 2 bases at J, with 10 bases between. This CDR3 spans 13 amino acids. CDR1 is ENHRY, CDR2 SYGVKD, per germline. Here the CDR3 reads CAINGQPTDTQYF. CDR3 DNA sequence: TGTGCCATCAATGGACAGCCCACAGATACGCAGTATTTT.

The chain is built from TRBV4-1 and TRBJ2-1; 8 nucleotides match TRBD2. With V trimmed by 1 base and J by 5 bases, 10 bases remained unmatched. The CDR3 sequence is 17 residues long. Looked up from germline, CDR1 is MGHRA and CDR2 is YSYEKL. This CDR3 is CASSQVDSGSGNNEQFF. CDR3 nucleotide sequence: TGCGCCAGCAGCCAAGTCGACAGCGGGAGTGGCAACAATGAGCAGTTCTTC.

This chain joins TRBV7-2 and TRBJ2-1; 7 bases align to TRBD2. Germline CDR1 reads SGHTA; CDR2 reads FQGNSA. The V gene end was trimmed by 1 base and the J gene end by 3 bases; junction bases not matched to a gene: 6. The CDR3 spans 16 residues. The CDR3 nucleotides read TGTGCCAGCAGCTTAGTTTTCCTAGCGGACTACAATGAGCAGTTCTTC. Encoded protein: CASSLVFLADYNEQFF.

The chain joins TRBV24-1 to TRBJ2-3, with D possibly being TRBD2 (5 bases). This CDR3 has 17 amino acids. Deletions cut 3 bases from V and 0 bases from J, with 15 bases between. Germline values: CDR1 KGHDR, CDR2 SFDVKD. The DNA for the CDR3 is TGTGCCACCAGTGATCCCTCGATTAGCGATAGCACAGATACGCAGTATTTT. Protein product: CATSDPSISDSTDTQYF.

About this clone itself: In the same sample, other DNA sequences code for this CDR3. V gene TRBV7-3 combines with J gene TRBJ2-2, with 7 bases aligning to TRBD1. The CDR3 covers 15 residues. J lost 1 base, V lost 3 bases, and 2 bases had no gene match. The V gene's germline CDR1 is SGHTA and CDR2 FQGTGA. DNA for the CDR3: TGTGCCAGCAGCTTTTCAGGGGGGAACACCGGGGAGCTGTTTTTT. This sequence encodes CASSFSGGNTGELFF.

CDR3 DNA sequence: TGTGCCAGCTGGACAGCCTATGGGGGCTACACCTTC. It yields the protein CASWTAYGGYTF. The rearrangement uses TRBV27 and TRBJ1-2; weak D call: TRBD1 (6 bases). The germline gives CDR1 MNHEY, CDR2 SMNVEV (reference sequence). V was pared by 8 bases and J by 8 bases, with 15 bases between. The CDR3 loop spans 12 amino acids.

The chain employs TRBV6-1 and TRBJ1-4; D possibly corresponds to TRBD1 (6 bases). From germline, CDR1 is MNHNS and CDR2 SASEGT. The CDR3 totals 14 residues. The germline V and J ends were trimmed by 2 bases and 6 bases, with 10 bases remaining between them. The CDR3 reads CASSEMRGYEKLFF. In DNA form, the CDR3 reads TGTGCCAGCAGTGAAATGAGGGGGTATGAAAAACTGTTTTTT.

CDR3 coding DNA: TGCGCCAGCAGCCAAGAGGCGGCGGGGTACGAGCAGTACTTC. Its protein is CASSQEAAGYEQYF. V is TRBV4-1 and J is TRBJ2-7, with D possibly TRBD2 on 6 matching bases. Trimming left V 0 bases short and J 4 bases short, with 10 bases between. Germline V gene lookup returns CDR1 MGHRA and CDR2 YSYEKL. CDR3 length equals 14 residues.

This chain connects TRBV6-5 to TRBJ2-2, with a possible D match to TRBD2 (6 bases). The CDR3 has 15 residues. Germline assignment: CDR1 MNHEY and CDR2 SVGAGI. V lost 4 bases, J lost 4 bases, and 13 bases lay in between. The CDR3 loop is CASSSPGLSTGELFF. The CDR3 nucleotides are TGTGCCAGCAGTTCCCCGGGACTCTCCACCGGGGAGCTGTTTTTT.

This chain connects TRBV30 to TRBJ2-1; D not resolved. Trimming pared 2 bases from V and 8 bases from J, leaving 7 bases between. From germline, CDR1 is GTSNPN and CDR2 SVGIG (reference sequence). This CDR3 region has 11 residues. CDR3 amino acids: CAWSPSDEQFF. For the CDR3, the DNA is TGTGCCTGGAGTCCTAGTGATGAGCAGTTCTTC.

The chain links TRBV30 to TRBJ1-6; 7 nucleotides match TRBD1. The CDR3 has 14 amino acids. V lost 5 bases and J lost 10; bases outside the gene matches: 11. CDR1 and CDR2 from the germline V gene are GTSNPN and SVGIG (reference sequence). CDR3 sequence: CAWGRTGAGSPLHF. The CDR3 DNA reads TGTGCCTGGGGCAGAACAGGGGCAGGATCACCCCTCCACTTT. Full variable domain (missing parts from reference TRBV30 and TRBJ1-6): SQTIHQWPATLVQPVGSPLSLECTVEGTSNPNLYWYRQAAGRGLQLLFYSVGIGQISSEVPQNLSASRPQDRQFILSSKKLLLSDSGFYLCAWGRTGAGSPLHFGNGTRLTVT.

The CDR3 region has the DNA TGTGCCACTCCCGTGGGGGCCCTCAACTATGGCTACACCTTC. Translated: CATPVGALNYGYTF. The rearrangement uses TRBV6-5 and TRBJ1-2, with a weak D call TRBD1 (6 bases). V lost 10 bases and J 2 bases, leaving 17 bases between the germline ends. The CDR3 length is 14 residues. Germline-derived CDR1 and CDR2 are MNHEY and SVGAGI.

The sample holds one count of this clone. This chain connects TRBV19 to TRBJ2-3; 12 nucleotides line up with TRBD2. The CDR3 length is 15 residues. Trimming removed 0 bases from V and 11 bases from J; junction bases left unmatched: 6. CDR1 and CDR2 (germline): LNHDA, SQIVND (reference sequence). As DNA, the CDR3 is TGTGCCAGTAGTATAGAGGGACTAGCGGGTCCAAAGCAGTATTTT. This sequence encodes CASSIEGLAGPKQYF.